The 26 T cell receptor beta chains below come from one sample, sequenced in a study of blood T cells in healthy people across ages. Primed by a sample-barcoded 5' primer and a J-beta primer mix, a second PCR proceeded for 7 to 11 cycles. One entry per CDR3 protein, called by TCRdb with MiXCR from the 5' RACE reads. The table has some 1,800,000 distinct CDR3 sequences, about two fifths seen once. Sequencing was done on a sample of blood. These TCRs come from a human donor in good health.

This clonotype has only a few counts. The genes are TRBV12-3 or TRBV12-4 and TRBJ1-2; no definite D call. This CDR3 is 13 amino acids long. The ends were cut back, 7 bases at V and 8 bases at J, with 17 bases in the middle. CDR3 sequence reads: CASTESGVWGYTF. Written as DNA, the CDR3 is TGTGCCAGCACCGAGTCCGGGGTCTGGGGCTACACCTTC.

This clonotype has at least ten counts. The rearrangement uses TRBV6-5 and TRBJ2-7, with D maybe TRBD1 (6 bases). The CDR3 totals 13 residues. The ends were cut back, 6 bases at V and 3 bases at J, with 12 bases in the middle. Per the germline V gene, CDR1 is MNHEY and CDR2 is SVGAGI. The CDR3 DNA reads TGTGCCAGCAGCACCGGGACATACTACGAGCAGTACTTC. It specifies CASSTGTYYEQYF.

The rearrangement joins TRBV4-3 to TRBJ2-1; TRBD2 matches at 7 bases. Germline loops: CDR1 LGHNA, CDR2 YSLEER. Trimming at V came to 4 bases and at J to 3 bases, leaving 6 bases not matched to a gene. There are 15 residues in the CDR3. The CDR3 reads CASSLTSSGYNEQFF. The CDR3 bases are TGCGCCAGCAGCCTGACTAGCTCGGGCTACAATGAGCAGTTCTTC.

The V gene is TRBV12-3 or TRBV12-4, the J gene TRBJ2-5, with no clear D. V was cut by 3 bases and J by 11 bases, with 13 bases left in between. The CDR3 runs to 12 residues. For the CDR3, the DNA is TGTGCCAGCAGTTTTTTTAGTGGTGAGCAGTACTTC. Encoded protein: CASSFFSGEQYF.

This clonotype was seen more than once but under ten times. The chain couples TRBV18 to TRBJ1-1, with D unclear. The CDR3 sequence is 14 residues long. V lost 7 bases, J lost 0 bases, and 12 bases lay in between. Germline V gives CDR1 KGHSH, CDR2 LQKENI. CDR3 sequence: CASLSGFMNTEAFF. The CDR3, as DNA: TGTGCCAGCTTGTCCGGCTTCATGAACACTGAAGCTTTCTTT. The full variable domain, in which reference TRBV18 and TRBJ1-1 provide the parts outside the CDR3, is NAGVMQNPRHLVRRRGQEARLRCSPMKGHSHVYWYRQLPEEGLKFMVYLQKENIIDESGMPKERFSAEFPKEGPSILRIQQVVRGDSAAYFCASLSGFMNTEAFFGQGTRLTVV.

This clonotype has only a few counts. The V and J genes are TRBV24-1 and TRBJ1-2; D is uncertain. Germline V lookup: CDR1 KGHDR, CDR2 SFDVKD. The CDR3 loop spans 12 amino acids. V was pared by 2 bases and J by 10 bases, with 10 bases between. CDR3 amino acids: CATSDSYRYYTF. Here the CDR3 DNA reads TGTGCCACCAGTGATTCTTACAGATACTACACCTTC.

J is TRBJ2-1 and V is TRBV3-1, with 12 nucleotides matching TRBD2. V dropped 1 base and J dropped 6; count of bases not matched to a gene: 4. The germline CDR1 and CDR2 sequences are LGHDT and YNNKEL (reference sequence). The CDR3 extends over 16 amino acids. The CDR3 spells CASSQVGTSGFNEQFF. CDR3 in DNA: TGTGCCAGCAGCCAAGTCGGGACTAGCGGGTTCAATGAGCAGTTCTTC.

This rearrangement joins TRBV7-2 to TRBJ2-2; no definite D call. The CDR3 runs to 16 residues. The V end was cut by 5 bases, the J end by 0 bases, with 13 bases between. Germline-derived CDR1 and CDR2 are SGHTA and FQGNSA. As DNA, the CDR3 is TGTGCCAGCAGCCCCCGCGTAGGCTCGAACACCGGGGAGCTGTTTTTT. Encoded protein: CASSPRVGSNTGELFF.

This clonotype has just a few counts. This chain connects TRBV20-1 to TRBJ1-2; the match to TRBD1 covers 9 bases. Trimming removed 7 bases from V and 6 bases from J; junction bases left unmatched: 12. The CDR3 sequence is 14 residues long. The germline gives CDR1 DFQATT, CDR2 SNEGSKA (reference sequence). The CDR3 bases are TGCAGTGGTATGGACAGGGGCATGATGGATGGCTACACCTTC. Its protein product is CSGMDRGMMDGYTF.

This clonotype was observed a few times. The chain carries TRBV12-3 or TRBV12-4 and TRBJ2-3; 8 bases fit TRBD2. V gave up 5 bases and J gave up 6 bases; unmatched junction bases: 10. The CDR3 has 15 amino acids. The CDR3 bases are TGTGCCAGCAGTCCCGGGACTAGTGATGTCGATACGCAGTATTTT. Protein: CASSPGTSDVDTQYF.

Comment on this clonotype: The CDR3 does not end in the conserved phenylalanine or tryptophan, so this is likely a read error. The chain links TRBV12-3 or TRBV12-4 to TRBJ1-1; D is undetermined. CDR3 length equals 15 residues. DNA of the CDR3: TGTGCCAGCAGTTTAGACAGATCAAGGAACACCGAAGCTTTCATT. Amino acid sequence: CASSLDRSRNTEAFI.

This chain links TRBV7-2 with TRBJ2-1; D is undetermined. This CDR3 is 15 amino acids long. Germline V gene sequence: CDR1 SGHTA, CDR2 FQGNSA. Trimming shortened V by 2 bases and J by 4 bases, and 12 bases separated the two germline ends. The CDR3 nucleotides are TGTGCCAGCAGCTTATGGGGTTTGGAGTACAATGAGCAGTTCTTC. It translates to CASSLWGLEYNEQFF.

The chain employs TRBV7-3 and TRBJ2-5, with 9 bases fitting TRBD2. Germline values: CDR1 SGHTA, CDR2 FQGTGA. This CDR3 spans 19 amino acids. Trimming took 7 bases from V and 6 from J; bases not matched to a gene: 24. The CDR3 DNA follows: TGTGCCAGCATGCGCGGACTGGCGGGGGGGCCTCCCCCTCATAAGACCCAGTACTTC. Encoded protein: CASMRGLAGGPPPHKTQYF.

Comment on this clonotype: A read error is possible here, since a much larger clone lies one base away. The CDR3, as DNA: TGCGCCAGCAGCTTGAGAACCACGGGGGTGAACACCGGGGAGCCGTTTTTT. Encoded protein: CASSLRTTGVNTGEPFF. The rearrangement links TRBV5-1 to TRBJ2-2, with D possibly TRBD2 on 6 matching bases. Germline V gene sequence: CDR1 SGHRS, CDR2 YFSETQ. The CDR3 spans 17 residues.

The chain is built from TRBV2 and TRBJ2-7; 7 nucleotides agree with TRBD1. CDR1 is SNHLY, CDR2 FYNNEI, per germline. The CDR3 contains 13 residues. Trimming removed 8 bases from V and 3 bases from J; junction bases left unmatched: 7. CDR3 protein: CASFRDRFYEQYF. In DNA form, the CDR3 reads TGTGCCAGCTTCCGGGACAGATTCTACGAGCAGTACTTC.

The chain couples TRBV5-1 to TRBJ2-7, with D tentatively TRBD1 (6 bases). V dropped 4 bases and J dropped 2 bases, with 16 bases sitting between them. The CDR3 spans 15 residues. The germline V gene has CDR1 SGHRS and CDR2 YFSETQ. The CDR3: CASSATQGSPYEQYF. The DNA of the CDR3 is TGCGCCAGCAGCGCGACACAGGGAAGCCCCTACGAGCAGTACTTC.

The J gene is TRBJ2-7, the V gene TRBV5-1; D gene unclear. The CDR3 contains 14 residues. Germline CDR1 and CDR2: SGHRS and YFSETQ. Trimming left V 4 bases short and J 2 bases short, with 13 bases between. CDR3: CASSATAGAYEQYF. CDR3 sequence (DNA): TGCGCCAGCAGCGCCACGGCAGGAGCCTACGAGCAGTACTTC.

This clonotype was observed a few times. The V and J genes are TRBV18 and TRBJ2-7, with TRBD1 matching over 7 bases. CDR1 is KGHSH and CDR2 is LQKENI in the germline V gene. The CDR3 runs 14 residues. The J segment lost 1 base and the V segment lost 3 bases, leaving 3 bases of the junction unmatched. Written as DNA, the CDR3 is TGTGCCAGCTCACCTTGGGGACAGTCCTACGAGCAGTACTTC. Translated, it gives CASSPWGQSYEQYF.

J is TRBJ2-1 and V is TRBV7-2, with no clear D. V shed 1 base and J shed 10 bases, with 14 bases lying between them. Germline CDR1 SGHTA, CDR2 FQGNSA. The CDR3 contains 14 residues. CDR3 protein: CASSLEGPGREQFF. The DNA for the CDR3 is TGTGCCAGCAGCTTAGAGGGTCCCGGGCGGGAGCAGTTCTTC. Variable domain in full (rest from reference TRBV7-2 and TRBJ2-1): GAGVSQSPSNKVTEKGKDVELRCDPISGHTALYWYRQSLGQGLEFLIYFQGNSAPDKSGLPSDRFSAERTGGSVSTLTIQRTQQEDSAVYLCASSLEGPGREQFFGPGTRLTVL.

The gene calls are TRBV20-1 and TRBJ1-6, with D possibly being TRBD1 (5 bases). This CDR3 region has 14 residues. Per the germline V gene, CDR1 is DFQATT and CDR2 is SNEGSKA (reference sequence). The V end lost 2 bases, the J end lost 5 bases, and 10 bases lay between the germline ends. The DNA for the CDR3 is TGCAGTGCTAGAAGGGGAATAGATAATTCACCCCTCCACTTT. Protein sequence: CSARRGIDNSPLHF.

The genes are TRBV6-2 or TRBV6-3 and TRBJ1-1; D might be TRBD1 (6 bases). Germline V gives CDR1 MNHEY, CDR2 SVGEGT. The V gene lost 8 bases and the J gene lost 1 base, with 11 bases spanning the gap. This CDR3 has 13 residues. CDR3 region: CASVRGQNTEAFF. The DNA for the CDR3 is TGTGCCAGCGTACGGGGGCAGAACACTGAAGCTTTCTTT.

The chain links TRBV11-2 to TRBJ2-5, with D uncertain. The CDR3 has 14 residues. Trimming removed 4 bases from V and 5 bases from J, with 14 bases in between. The germline gives CDR1 SGHAT, CDR2 FQNNGV. CDR3 protein: CASSYWGMGETQYF. CDR3 DNA: TGTGCCAGCAGCTACTGGGGAATGGGGGAGACCCAGTACTTC.

This rearrangement joins TRBV19 to TRBJ2-2, with TRBD1 as a possible D gene (6 bases). V was trimmed by 4 bases and J by 7 bases, leaving 10 bases between them. CDR3 size: 13 residues. Germline V lookup: CDR1 LNHDA, CDR2 SQIVND (reference sequence). For the CDR3, the DNA is TGTGCCAGTAGTAAACAGGGTGGCGGGGAGCTGTTTTTT. It specifies CASSKQGGGELFF.

A remark on this clonotype: The junction and the germline gene differ at one end; a read error may be behind it. The chain uses TRBV7-2 and TRBJ2-6; D perhaps matches TRBD1 (5 bases). Germline-derived CDR1 and CDR2 are SGHTA and FQGNSA. This CDR3 has 16 residues. The CDR3 region is CASSPPSPTGANVLTF. Written as DNA, the CDR3 is TGTGCCAGCAGCCCTCCAAGTCCAACTGGGGCCAACGTCTTGACTTTC.

This clonotype showed up just once. The rearrangement links TRBV7-2 to TRBJ2-7; D possibly corresponds to TRBD1 (6 bases). The J call is doubtful: the DNA matches TRBJ2-5 better. The CDR3 totals 16 residues. In germline, CDR1 is SGHTA, CDR2 FQGNSA. The CDR3, as DNA: TGTGCCAGCAGCTTTTACCGGATAGCGAGGGGGGAGACCCAGTACTTC. It encodes CASSFYRIARGETQYF.

The rearrangement joins TRBV20-1 to TRBJ1-1, with TRBD1 matching 9 bases. CDR1 and CDR2 from the germline V gene are DFQATT and SNEGSKA (reference sequence). This CDR3 comprises 14 residues. The V and J ends lost 5 bases and 11 bases, in that order; junction bases with no gene match: 15. The CDR3: CSALRTGEESKAFF. In nucleotides, the CDR3 is TGCAGTGCTTTAAGGACAGGGGAGGAATCGAAGGCTTTCTTT.